This paragraph covers one T cell receptor beta chain sequence. It was during active infection that Seattle patients were enrolled and then longitudinally followed. This entry is derived from a study of blood T cell repertoires in COVID-19. Background on the study: The origin of the acute and convalescent COVID-19 samples was the United States, Italy and Spain. The analysed material was cDNA or gDNA that came from T cells, B-cell-depleted T cells, or PBMCs.

Authors' methods: Estimated nucleated cell counts came from reference gene primer amplification. TCRdb's table, derived via immunoSEQ multiplex PCR, lists solely in-frame clones and lacks some. For V, J and clone size, that table is used; D and trimming come from the DNA. The repertoire has 330,000 or so clones, roughly 90% of them found once; the top ten carry just under 4%. The CDR3 loop spans 13 amino acids. CDR1 and CDR2 from the germline V gene are SQVTM and ANQGSEA. Trimming left V 4 bases short and J 0 bases short, with 7 bases between. The chain links TRBV29-1 to TRBJ1-5; D not resolved. The sample was peripheral blood. The TCR was taken from a woman in her sixties with COVID-19, enrolled during active disease. The CDR3 region has the DNA TGCAGCGTTGCTTATTCTAGCAATCAGCCCCAGCATTTT. It encodes CSVAYSSNQPQHF.